What follows are 28 T cell receptor beta chains derived from one specimen sequenced in a study of cytomegalovirus exposure and HLA in healthy donors (dated by TCRdb to the late 2010s). Library prep was done by the immunoSEQ multiplex PCR assay. A mixture of 60 forward primers for TCR Vbeta segments and 13 reverse primers for TCR Jbeta segments was used in the multiplex PCR. TCRdb took this table from immuneACCESS and kept in-frame rearrangements with V and J called. Such tables lack part of the clones; where checked against another copy, unresolved V genes explain under half of the gap, and the rest is unexplained. The sample contains roughly 100,000 clones, 76% of them found a single time. The ten largest clones take up over 8% of the sample. Sample: PBMCs. The receptors stem from a man aged 40-50 years in good health and CMV-seropositive.

This chain joins TRBV28 and TRBJ2-3, with TRBD2 identical over 8 bases. Germline V lookup: CDR1 MDHEN, CDR2 SYDVKM. V dropped 8 bases and J dropped 8; count of bases not matched to a gene: 15. The CDR3 loop spans 15 amino acids. DNA for the CDR3: TGTGCCAGCTCCTGGGCGAGGCGGGGGGAGGGTACGCAGTATTTT. It translates to CASSWARRGEGTQYF. Full variable domain (missing parts from reference TRBV28 and TRBJ2-3): DVKVTQSSRYLVKRTGEKVFLECVQDMDHENMFWYRQDPGLGLRLIYFSYDVKMKEKGDIPEGYSVSREKKERFSLILESASTNQTSMYLCASSWARRGEGTQYFGPGTRLTVL.

V is TRBV6-7 and J is TRBJ2-7, with 12 bases matching TRBD2. TRBV6-7 is filed as an ORF, its function uncertain. The CDR3 spans 20 residues. Trimming at V came to 0 bases and at J to 2 bases, leaving 14 bases not matched to a gene. The CDR3 loop reads CASSYSGTRTSGTCPYEQYF. The CDR3 region has the DNA TGTGCCAGCAGTTACTCTGGGACGAGGACTAGCGGGACGTGTCCCTACGAGCAGTACTTC.

V and J are TRBV5-4 and TRBJ2-5; D may be TRBD1 (6 bases). The CDR3 totals 15 residues. The V end was cut by 0 bases, the J end by 2 bases, with 11 bases between. CDR1 and CDR2 from the germline V gene are SGHNT and YYREEE (reference sequence). CDR3 DNA sequence: TGTGCCAGCAGCTTGGGACAGGAAACTCAAGAGACCCAGTACTTC. Protein sequence: CASSLGQETQETQYF.

The genes are TRBV4-1 and TRBJ2-1; D gene uncertain. The CDR3 runs to 14 residues. Per the germline V gene, CDR1 is MGHRA and CDR2 is YSYEKL. The germline V and J ends were trimmed by 2 bases and 7 bases, with 12 bases remaining between them. The CDR3 loop is CASSQPVRSNEQFF. The CDR3 DNA follows: TGCGCCAGCAGCCAACCTGTACGGTCTAATGAGCAGTTCTTC.

The rearrangement links TRBV30 to TRBJ2-5; D might be TRBD2 (7 bases). Trimming left V 1 base short and J 2 bases short, with 14 bases between. CDR3 length equals 15 residues. Germline assignment: CDR1 GTSNPN and CDR2 SVGIG (reference sequence). The CDR3 DNA sequence: TGTGCCTGGAGTGGAGGGCGGGGGCGGCAAGAGACCCAGTACTTC. It translates to CAWSGGRGRQETQYF.

J is TRBJ2-1 and V is TRBV19; 8 bases match TRBD1. This CDR3 has 15 residues. Germline CDR1 is LNHDA and CDR2 is SQIVND (reference sequence). V gave up 4 bases and J gave up 8 bases; unmatched junction bases: 10. The CDR3 spells CASSTTLDRVDEQFF. Here the CDR3 DNA reads TGTGCCAGTAGTACAACCCTGGACAGGGTCGATGAGCAGTTCTTC.

The rearrangement uses TRBV27 and TRBJ2-5; 11 nucleotides align to TRBD1. The CDR3 spans 17 residues. With V trimmed by 2 bases and J by 4 bases, 9 bases remained unmatched. Germline V gene lookup returns CDR1 MNHEY and CDR2 SMNVEV (reference sequence). This chain's CDR3 is CASSLKQDRGQGETQYF. For the CDR3, the DNA is TGTGCCAGCAGTTTAAAACAGGACAGGGGGCAGGGAGAGACCCAGTACTTC.

The V gene is TRBV27, the J gene TRBJ2-5; 9 bases agree with TRBD2. Trimming cost V 6 bases and J 10 bases; bases outside gene matches: 12. The CDR3 is 14 residues long. The V gene's germline CDR1 is MNHEY and CDR2 SMNVEV (reference sequence). CDR3 protein: CASRILAGDGSQYF. CDR3 sequence (DNA): TGTGCCAGCAGAATCTTAGCGGGAGATGGTAGCCAGTACTTC.

This clone was observed a handful of times. This CDR3 reads CASSPTGQGDGYTF. The CDR3 DNA follows: TGTGCCAGCTCACCAACGGGACAGGGGGATGGCTACACCTTC. V and J are TRBV18 and TRBJ1-2; 11 nucleotides line up with TRBD1. The CDR3 is 14 amino acids. The junction had 2 bases not matched to a gene; V was cut back by 2 bases and J by 6 bases. CDR1 is KGHSH and CDR2 is LQKENI in the germline V gene.

This clone was observed a few times. The rearrangement uses TRBV6-1 and TRBJ2-7; no firm D call. The CDR3 length is 14 residues. Germline V gene lookup returns CDR1 MNHNS and CDR2 SASEGT. V lost 4 bases and J lost 2, with 12 bases in between. Here the CDR3 DNA reads TGTGCCAGCAGTGCTTACAGTCCCCCCTACGAGCAGTACTTC. It specifies CASSAYSPPYEQYF.

As regards this clone: The same CDR3 is also encoded by other DNA sequences in this sample. V gene TRBV29-1 combines with J gene TRBJ1-1; TRBD1 might be the D (5 bases). The CDR3 has 12 residues. The germline gives CDR1 SQVTM, CDR2 ANQGSEA. V was pared by 4 bases and J by 2 bases, with 8 bases between. The CDR3 reads CSVGRGNTEAFF. For the CDR3, the DNA is TGCAGCGTTGGGAGGGGCAACACTGAAGCTTTCTTT.

The CDR3 region is CASSQTFRTGVGDEQFF. The CDR3, as DNA: TGCGCCAGCAGCCAAACTTTCAGGACAGGGGTTGGGGATGAGCAGTTCTTC. This rearrangement joins TRBV4-3 to TRBJ2-1, with 9 positions matching TRBD1. The V gene's germline CDR1 is LGHNA and CDR2 YSLEER. This CDR3 is built from 17 residues. V lost 2 bases to trimming and J lost 8 bases; unmatched junction nucleotides: 13.

The chain employs TRBV18 and TRBJ1-1; D remains ambiguous. The CDR3 sequence is 14 residues long. CDR1 is KGHSH and CDR2 is LQKENI in the germline V gene. Trimming took off 1 base at V and 5 bases at J, with 11 bases between the two ends. CDR3 nucleotides: TGTGCCAGCTCACCACGGGAGGATGGGACTGAAGCTTTCTTT. This sequence encodes CASSPREDGTEAFF.

J is TRBJ2-7 and V is TRBV19, with D unresolved. The V gene's germline CDR1 is LNHDA and CDR2 SQIVND (reference sequence). Trimming pared 0 bases from V and 0 bases from J, leaving 6 bases between. The CDR3 is made up of 14 amino acids. Here the CDR3 DNA reads TGTGCCAGTAGTATAGAGTACACCTCCTACGAGCAGTACTTC. It encodes CASSIEYTSYEQYF. Full variable domain (outside the CDR3, taken from reference TRBV19 and TRBJ2-7): DGGITQSPKYLFRKEGQNVTLSCEQNLNHDAMYWYRQDPGQGLRLIYYSQIVNDFQKGDIAEGYSVSREKKESFPLTVTSAQKNPTAFYLCASSIEYTSYEQYFGPGTRLTVT.

The chain recombines TRBV4-1 with TRBJ2-1, with 9 positions matching TRBD2. V gave up 9 bases and J gave up 8 bases; unmatched junction bases: 11. CDR1 is MGHRA and CDR2 is YSYEKL in the germline V gene. There are 14 residues in the CDR3. CDR3 coding DNA: TGCGCCAGGGGTTGGGGCGGGGGGGCCGATGAGCAGTTCTTC. This sequence encodes CARGWGGGADEQFF.

This clone was counted a few times. The chain carries TRBV30 and TRBJ2-7; 9 bases are a match to TRBD1. CDR1 GTSNPN and CDR2 SVGIG come from the germline V gene (reference sequence). The CDR3 runs 13 residues. Trimming took 7 bases from V and 6 from J; bases not matched to a gene: 10. The CDR3 loop reads CAFSRDRVAEQYF. The CDR3 DNA reads as TGTGCCTTCTCCCGGGACAGGGTAGCCGAGCAGTACTTC.

The rearrangement links TRBV2 to TRBJ1-4; TRBD1 matches at 7 bases. The germline V gene has CDR1 SNHLY and CDR2 FYNNEI. With 8 bases clipped from V and 4 bases from J, the junction kept 10 bases outside the gene matches. The CDR3 has 15 amino acids. The chain's CDR3 is CASATPTGLNEKLFF. In nucleotides, the CDR3 is TGTGCCAGCGCAACTCCGACAGGGCTTAATGAAAAACTGTTTTTT.

This chain uses TRBV27 with TRBJ1-2, with D possibly TRBD1 on 5 matching bases. There are 15 residues in the CDR3. CDR1 and CDR2 from the germline V gene are MNHEY and SMNVEV (reference sequence). The V gene lost 4 bases and the J gene lost 1 base, with 13 bases spanning the gap. CDR3 loop: CASSSLDTLNYGYTF. CDR3 coding DNA: TGTGCCAGCAGTTCCCTGGACACCCTTAACTATGGCTACACCTTC.

The chain is built from TRBV28 and TRBJ2-7; 12 bases are shared with TRBD2. The V gene's germline CDR1 is MDHEN and CDR2 SYDVKM. The V and J ends lost 5 bases and 5 bases, in that order; junction bases with no gene match: 16. The CDR3 is 18 residues long. This CDR3 is CASSPPFFLAGGSHEQYF. The CDR3 DNA follows: TGTGCCAGCAGTCCCCCCTTCTTCCTAGCGGGGGGGTCCCACGAGCAGTACTTC.

J is TRBJ1-1 and V is TRBV6-5; 7 nucleotides agree with TRBD1. The CDR3 has 13 amino acids. The trim removed 7 bases at V and 3 bases at J, leaving 5 bases unmatched. Germline CDR1 reads MNHEY; CDR2 reads SVGAGI. The CDR3: CASTTGADTEAFF. CDR3 DNA sequence: TGTGCCAGCACCACAGGGGCGGACACTGAAGCTTTCTTT.

The CDR3 DNA is TGCGCCAGCAGCGTTGGACAGGGTGTTTCCTATGGCTACACCTTC. It encodes CASSVGQGVSYGYTF. The chain is built from TRBV5-1 and TRBJ1-2, with TRBD1 matching 8 bases. Germline CDR1 SGHRS, CDR2 YFSETQ. With V trimmed by 4 bases and J by 4 bases, 9 bases remained unmatched. The CDR3 has 15 amino acids. The full variable domain, in which reference TRBV5-1 and TRBJ1-2 provide the parts outside the CDR3, is KAGVTQTPRYLIKTRGQQVTLSCSPISGHRSVSWYQQTPGQGLQFLFEYFSETQRNKGNFPGRFSGRQFSNSRSEMNVSTLELGDSALYLCASSVGQGVSYGYTFGSGTRLTVV.

The V call is TRBV11-3, the J call TRBJ2-6, with D perhaps matching TRBD1 (6 bases). This CDR3 has 16 residues. V was clipped by 5 bases and J by 2 bases, with 13 bases between them. The germline V gene encodes CDR1 SGHNT and CDR2 YENEEA. Here the CDR3 DNA reads TGTGCCAGCAGCCTAGGTGGGGGCCCTGGGGCCAACGTCCTGACTTTC. It encodes CASSLGGGPGANVLTF.

This sequence joins TRBV30 and TRBJ1-6; D gene uncertain. Germline V gives CDR1 GTSNPN, CDR2 SVGIG (reference sequence). V lost 4 bases and J lost 9, with 13 bases in between. The CDR3 is 13 residues long. As DNA, the CDR3 is TGTGCCTGGAATGACCGAGGGAGTTCACCCCTCCACTTT. This sequence encodes CAWNDRGSSPLHF. The full variable domain, in which reference TRBV30 and TRBJ1-6 provide the parts outside the CDR3, is SQTIHQWPATLVQPVGSPLSLECTVEGTSNPNLYWYRQAAGRGLQLLFYSVGIGQISSEVPQNLSASRPQDRQFILSSKKLLLSDSGFYLCAWNDRGSSPLHFGNGTRLTVT.

This rearrangement joins TRBV19 to TRBJ1-1, with 9 bases that match TRBD1. The CDR3 has 15 residues. Germline loops: CDR1 LNHDA, CDR2 SQIVND (reference sequence). The J segment lost 1 base and the V segment lost 5 bases, leaving 5 bases of the junction unmatched. CDR3: CASSPRQGGNTEAFF. CDR3 coding DNA: TGTGCCAGTAGTCCACGACAGGGGGGGAACACTGAAGCTTTCTTT.

The V and J genes are TRBV9 and TRBJ2-7; perhaps TRBD1 as D (5 bases). Per the germline V gene, CDR1 is SGDLS and CDR2 is YYNGEE. Trimming took 4 bases from V and 3 from J, leaving 11 bases between them. The CDR3 loop spans 13 amino acids. The CDR3 coding sequence is TGTGCCAGCAGCCCCCCAAGGGGCTACGAGCAGTACTTC. Its translation: CASSPPRGYEQYF.

The rearrangement joins TRBV12-5 to TRBJ1-2; TRBD1 aligns across 8 bases. V was pared by 3 bases and J by 8 bases, with 2 bases of the junction left unmatched. Germline V lookup: CDR1 LGHNT, CDR2 FRNRAP. This CDR3 contains 12 residues. The CDR3 region is CASGFYRGGYTF. In nucleotides, the CDR3 is TGTGCTAGTGGTTTCTACAGGGGGGGCTACACCTTC.

The J gene is TRBJ1-5, the V gene TRBV5-6, with a tentative D call TRBD1 (6 bases). The CDR3 extends over 16 amino acids. Looked up from germline, CDR1 is SGHDT and CDR2 is YYEEEE. V lost 4 bases, J lost 8 bases, and 22 bases lay in between. CDR3 DNA: TGTGCCAGCAGCCTGTGGGGTACCACCGGACAGAAGCCCCAGCATTTT. This translates into CASSLWGTTGQKPQHF. Together with reference TRBV5-6 and TRBJ1-5, the CDR3 gives the full variable domain: DAGVTQSPTHLIKTRGQQVTLRCSPKSGHDTVSWYQQALGQGPQFIFQYYEEEERQRGNFPDRFSGHQFPNYSSELNVNALLLGDSALYLCASSLWGTTGQKPQHFGDGTRLSIL.

The V gene is TRBV25-1, the J gene TRBJ1-2; TRBD1 matches at 10 bases. After removal of 4 bases from V and 4 bases from J, the junction contained 3 bases not matched to a gene. The CDR3 totals 14 residues. Looked up from germline, CDR1 is MGHDK and CDR2 is SYGVNS. CDR3 nucleotide sequence: TGTGCCAGCAGTGTTAGGACAGGGGGCTATGGCTACACCTTC. It is translated as CASSVRTGGYGYTF.